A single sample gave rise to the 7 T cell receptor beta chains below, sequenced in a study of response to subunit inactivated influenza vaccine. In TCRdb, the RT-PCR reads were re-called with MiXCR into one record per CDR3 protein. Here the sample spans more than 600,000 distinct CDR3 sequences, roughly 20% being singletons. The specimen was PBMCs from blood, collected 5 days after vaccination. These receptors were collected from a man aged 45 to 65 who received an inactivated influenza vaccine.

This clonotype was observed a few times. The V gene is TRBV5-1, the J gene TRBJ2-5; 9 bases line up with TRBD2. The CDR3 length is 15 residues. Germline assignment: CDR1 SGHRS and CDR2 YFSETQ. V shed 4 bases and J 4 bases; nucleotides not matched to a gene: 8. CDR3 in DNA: TGCGCCAGCAGCCCGGCCCCTAGCGGGGTAGAGACCCAGTACTTC. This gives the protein CASSPAPSGVETQYF. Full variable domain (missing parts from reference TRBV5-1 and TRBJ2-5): KAGVTQTPRYLIKTRGQQVTLSCSPISGHRSVSWYQQTPGQGLQFLFEYFSETQRNKGNFPGRFSGRQFSNSRSEMNVSTLELGDSALYLCASSPAPSGVETQYFGPGTRLLVL.

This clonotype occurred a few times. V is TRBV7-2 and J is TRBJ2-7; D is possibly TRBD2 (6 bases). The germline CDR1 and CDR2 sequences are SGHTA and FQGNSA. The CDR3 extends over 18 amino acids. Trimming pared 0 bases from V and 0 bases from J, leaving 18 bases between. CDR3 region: CASSLAPRGGRSSYEQYF. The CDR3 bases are TGTGCCAGCAGCTTAGCCCCTCGGGGAGGCAGAAGCTCCTACGAGCAGTACTTC.

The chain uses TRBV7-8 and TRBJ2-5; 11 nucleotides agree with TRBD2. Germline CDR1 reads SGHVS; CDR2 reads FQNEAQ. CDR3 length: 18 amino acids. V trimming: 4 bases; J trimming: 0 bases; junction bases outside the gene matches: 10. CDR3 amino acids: CASSSLSRLAGNQETQYF. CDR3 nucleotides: TGTGCCAGCAGCTCCCTTTCTCGACTAGCGGGAAACCAAGAGACCCAGTACTTC.

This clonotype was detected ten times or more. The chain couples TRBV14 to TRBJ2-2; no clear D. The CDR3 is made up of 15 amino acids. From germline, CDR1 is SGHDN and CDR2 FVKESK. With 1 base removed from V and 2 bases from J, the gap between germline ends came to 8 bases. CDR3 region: CASSQVITNTGELFF. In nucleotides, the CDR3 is TGTGCCAGCAGCCAAGTAATAACAAACACCGGGGAGCTGTTTTTT.

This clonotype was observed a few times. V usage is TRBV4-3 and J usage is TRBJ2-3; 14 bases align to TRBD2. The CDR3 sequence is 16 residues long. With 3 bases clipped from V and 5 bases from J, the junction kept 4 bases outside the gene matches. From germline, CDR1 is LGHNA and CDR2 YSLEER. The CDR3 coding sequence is TGCGCCAGCAGCCAGGGACTAGCGGGAGTTCGAGATACGCAGTATTTT. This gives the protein CASSQGLAGVRDTQYF.

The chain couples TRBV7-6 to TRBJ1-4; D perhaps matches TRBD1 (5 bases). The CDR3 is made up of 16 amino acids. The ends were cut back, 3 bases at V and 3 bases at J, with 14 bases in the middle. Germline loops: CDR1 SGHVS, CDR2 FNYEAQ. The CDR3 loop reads CASSLGTHGSNEKLFF. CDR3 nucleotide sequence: TGTGCCAGCAGCTTGGGGACTCATGGTTCTAATGAAAAACTGTTTTTT. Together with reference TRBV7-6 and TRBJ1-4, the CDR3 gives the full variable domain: GAGVSQSPRYKVTKRGQDVALRCDPISGHVSLYWYRQALGQGPEFLTYFNYEAQQDKSGLPNDRFSAERPEGSISTLTIQRTEQRDSAMYRCASSLGTHGSNEKLFFGSGTQLSVL.

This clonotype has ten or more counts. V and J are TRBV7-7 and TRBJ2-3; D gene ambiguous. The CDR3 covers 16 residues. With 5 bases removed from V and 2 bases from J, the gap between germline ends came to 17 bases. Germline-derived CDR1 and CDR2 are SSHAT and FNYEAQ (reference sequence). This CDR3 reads CASSPAALGITDTQYF. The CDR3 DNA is TGTGCCAGCAGCCCCGCCGCCCTAGGAATCACAGATACGCAGTATTTT. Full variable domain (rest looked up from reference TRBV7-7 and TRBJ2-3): GAGVSQSPRYKVTKRGQDVTLRCDPISSHATLYWYQQALGQGPEFLTYFNYEAQPDKSGLPSDRFSAERPEGSISTLTIQRTEQRDSAMYRCASSPAALGITDTQYFGPGTRLTVL.